The clone carrying this T cell receptor (beta chain) turned up a few times. Its antigen is not identified. The TCR beta cDNA libraries carried unique molecular identifiers. Once roughly 0.85 to 11 million T cells were used, roughly 0.5 million cDNA molecules resulted. Each CDR3 protein gets one entry after TCRdb re-called the PCR reads with MiXCR. Among about half a million distinct CDR3 sequences listed, under 55% were seen once. These data belong to a study of post-analysis software for immune sequencing data. Study-wide results and limits: Multiple sclerosis was associated with a significant reduction in normalized Chao1 diversity relative to controls. Four to six TRBV segments appeared more often in patients than in controls, and TRBV5-6, TRBV5-1 and TRBV20-1 were among these.

The CDR3 consists of 16 residues. The germline gives CDR1 KGHDR, CDR2 SFDVKD. The ends were cut back, 7 bases at V and 0 bases at J, with 15 bases in the middle. Sequencing was performed on blood. The sequence came from a girl aged 5 to 17 with multiple sclerosis. This chain connects TRBV24-1 to TRBJ2-1, with a possible D match to TRBD1 (6 bases). CDR3 bases: TGTGCCACCAGGGTCGGGACACTTCTCTCCTACAATGAGCAGTTCTTC. Residues: CATRVGTLLSYNEQFF.